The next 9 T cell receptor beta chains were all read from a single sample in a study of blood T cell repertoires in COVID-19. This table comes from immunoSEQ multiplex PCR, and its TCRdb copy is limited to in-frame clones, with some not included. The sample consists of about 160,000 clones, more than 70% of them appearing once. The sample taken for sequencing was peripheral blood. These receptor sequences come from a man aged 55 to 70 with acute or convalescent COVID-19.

CDR3 sequence (DNA): TGCAGCGTTGGGACATGGTCTGGATCCTACAATGAGCAGTTCTTC. Translation: CSVGTWSGSYNEQFF. This sequence joins TRBV29-1 and TRBJ2-1, with a possible D match to TRBD1 (5 bases). Germline CDR1 SQVTM, CDR2 ANQGSEA. The CDR3 is 15 residues long. The V gene lost 4 bases and the J gene lost 1 base, with 14 bases spanning the gap.

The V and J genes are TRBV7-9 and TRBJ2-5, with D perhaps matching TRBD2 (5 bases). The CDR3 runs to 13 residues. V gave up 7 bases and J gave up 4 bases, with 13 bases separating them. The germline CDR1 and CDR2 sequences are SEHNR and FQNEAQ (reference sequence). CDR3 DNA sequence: TGTGCCAGCAAGAAATTGGGGAGAGAGACCCAGTACTTC. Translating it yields CASKKLGRETQYF.

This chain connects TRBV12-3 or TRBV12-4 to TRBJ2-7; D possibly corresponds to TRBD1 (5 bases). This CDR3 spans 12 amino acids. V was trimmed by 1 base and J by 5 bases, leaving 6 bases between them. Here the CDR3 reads CASSLEGHEQYF. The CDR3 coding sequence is TGTGCCAGCAGTTTAGAGGGGCACGAGCAGTACTTC.

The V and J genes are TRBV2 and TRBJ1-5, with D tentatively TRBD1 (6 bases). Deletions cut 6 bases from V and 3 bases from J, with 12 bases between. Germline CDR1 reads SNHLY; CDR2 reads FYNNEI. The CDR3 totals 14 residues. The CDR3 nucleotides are TGTGCCAGCAGGAGGGGGGGAGTCAATCAGCCCCAGCATTTT. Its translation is CASRRGGVNQPQHF.

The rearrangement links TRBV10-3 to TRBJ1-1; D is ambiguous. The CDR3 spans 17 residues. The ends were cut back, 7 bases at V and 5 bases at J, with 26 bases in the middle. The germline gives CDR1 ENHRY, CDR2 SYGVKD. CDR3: CAIIFRTRDFMCTEAFF. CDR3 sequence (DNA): TGTGCCATCATTTTTAGGACCCGGGATTTTATGTGTACTGAAGCTTTCTTT.

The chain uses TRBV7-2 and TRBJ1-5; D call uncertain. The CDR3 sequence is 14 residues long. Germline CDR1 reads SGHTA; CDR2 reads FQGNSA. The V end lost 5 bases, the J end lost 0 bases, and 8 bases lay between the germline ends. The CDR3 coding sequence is TGTGCCAGCAGCCCCTCCGTTAGCAATCAGCCCCAGCATTTT. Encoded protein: CASSPSVSNQPQHF. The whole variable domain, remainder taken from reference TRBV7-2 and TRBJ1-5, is GAGVSQSPSNKVTEKGKDVELRCDPISGHTALYWYRQSLGQGLEFLIYFQGNSAPDKSGLPSDRFSAERTGGSVSTLTIQRTQQEDSAVYLCASSPSVSNQPQHFGDGTRLSIL.

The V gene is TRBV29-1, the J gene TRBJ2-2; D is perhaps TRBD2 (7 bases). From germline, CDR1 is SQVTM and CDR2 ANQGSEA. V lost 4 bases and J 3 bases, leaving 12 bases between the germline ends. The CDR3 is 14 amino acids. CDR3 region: CSVVGGDHTGELFF. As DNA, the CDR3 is TGCAGCGTTGTAGGGGGGGATCACACCGGGGAGCTGTTTTTT.

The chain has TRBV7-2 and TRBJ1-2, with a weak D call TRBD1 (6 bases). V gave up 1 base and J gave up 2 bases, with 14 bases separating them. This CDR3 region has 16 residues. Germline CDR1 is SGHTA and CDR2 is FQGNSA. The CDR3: CASSLDFYRENYGYTF. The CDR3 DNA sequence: TGTGCCAGCAGCTTAGATTTCTACAGGGAAAACTATGGCTACACCTTC.

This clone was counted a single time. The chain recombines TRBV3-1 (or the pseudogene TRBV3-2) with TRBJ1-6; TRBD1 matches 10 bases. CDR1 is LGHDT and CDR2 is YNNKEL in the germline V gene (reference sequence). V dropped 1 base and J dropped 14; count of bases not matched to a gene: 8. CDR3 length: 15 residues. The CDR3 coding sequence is TGTGCCAGCAGCCAAGCGGGACAGGGGAATAGGGCCCTCCACTTT. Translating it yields CASSQAGQGNRALHF.